The rows below give T cell receptor beta chains drawn from one sample of a study of human T cells and chemical hapten exposure. TCRdb redid the calling of the RACE reads with MiXCR, one entry per CDR3 protein. Among roughly 100,000 distinct CDR3 sequences listed, less than 40% were seen once. The sequencing here drew on whole blood, taken in connection with sensitization to the hapten diphenylcyclopropenone (DPC). These receptors were collected from a man aged 40-55 years with alopecia areata. Some clones in this sample may be carry-over from other donors' samples. The CDR3 runs from the conserved cysteine through the conserved F or W. D genes are given only for firm matches. Clone size appears in some rows only: once, few, many, or a class for an expanded clone.

D gene	clone size	V gene	J gene	CDR3 protein	CDR3 DNA
TRBD1	NA	TRBV12-3/TRBV12-4	TRBJ2-3	CASRDRGPSTDTQYF	TGTGCCAGCAGGGACAGGGGGCCAAGCACAGATACGCAGTATTTT
NA	few	TRBV7-8	TRBJ1-6	CASSLGGRESPLHF	TGTGCCAGCAGCTTAGGGGGCAGGGAGTCACCCCTCCACTTT
NA	NA	TRBV7-9	TRBJ2-1	CASTGYNEQFF	TGTGCCAGCACTGGTTACAATGAGCAGTTCTTC
NA	NA	TRBV21-1	TRBJ1-4	CASSKVQTGTGRHLKVSTNEKLFF	TGTGCCAGCAGCAAAGTCCAAACCGGGACAGGGCGTCACTTAAAAGTCTCAACTAATGAAAAACTGTTTTTT
TRBD1	NA	TRBV30	TRBJ1-5	CAWSGGDSQPQHF	TGTGCCTGGAGTGGAGGGGACAGTCAGCCCCAGCATTTT
TRBD1	few	TRBV5-6	TRBJ2-5	CASRYDRDQETQYF	TGTGCCAGCAGATACGACAGGGATCAGGAGACCCAGTACTTC
NA	few	TRBV10-3	TRBJ1-2	CAISHQVHYGYTF	TGTGCCATCAGTCATCAGGTCCACTATGGCTACACCTTC
NA	NA	TRBV4-2	TRBJ1-3	CASSQVRAGVLSGNTIYF	TGTGCCAGCAGCCAAGTAAGGGCAGGCGTACTCTCTGGAAACACCATATATTTT
TRBD2	NA	TRBV29-1	TRBJ2-5	CSVEDGRGQETQYF	TGCAGCGTTGAAGATGGGAGGGGACAAGAGACCCAGTACTTC
NA	NA	TRBV3-1	TRBJ1-5	CASSLFGDQPQHF	TGTGCCAGCAGCCTGTTTGGGGATCAGCCCCAGCATTTT
NA	few	TRBV7-2	TRBJ2-1	CASIVTGTRSNEQFF	TGTGCCAGCATCGTTACCGGGACCCGTTCCAATGAGCAGTTCTTC
NA	NA	TRBV29-1	TRBJ1-1	CSVVSPGLRGFNTEAFF	TGCAGCGTTGTTTCTCCGGGTCTCAGGGGTTTTAACACTGAAGCTTTCTTT
NA	NA	TRBV29-1	TRBJ2-2	CSGPGLNTGELFF	TGCAGCGGCCCCGGGCTCAACACCGGGGAGCTGTTTTTT
NA	NA	TRBV6-5	TRBJ2-7	CASSKPPGDYEQYF	TGTGCCAGCAGTAAGCCTCCAGGGGACTACGAGCAGTACTTC
TRBD2	NA	TRBV9	TRBJ2-3	CASSLGSSGTTDTQYF	TGTGCCAGCAGCTTGGGTTCTAGCGGGACCACAGATACGCAGTATTTT
TRBD1	NA	TRBV6-2/TRBV6-3	TRBJ1-5	CASSPTGDGSNQPQHF	TGTGCCAGCAGCCCAACAGGGGACGGTAGCAATCAGCCCCAGCATTTT
NA	few	TRBV29-1	TRBJ2-1	CSVGAAPQLGNEQFF	TGCAGCGTTGGAGCCGCTCCCCAATTGGGGAATGAGCAGTTCTTC
TRBD1	few	TRBV6-5	TRBJ1-2	CASSIRQGYGYTF	TGTGCCAGCTCTATAAGACAGGGCTATGGCTACACCTTC
TRBD2	NA	TRBV7-2	TRBJ2-5	CASSRTSGAQETQYF	TGTGCCAGCAGCCGTACTAGCGGGGCTCAAGAGACCCAGTACTTC
NA	NA	TRBV15	TRBJ1-1	CATSRQGSGTEAFF	TGTGCCACCAGCAGGCAGGGATCTGGGACTGAAGCTTTCTTT
TRBD2	few	TRBV30	TRBJ2-5	CAWRRSGGQETQYF	TGTGCCTGGAGAAGGTCGGGGGGTCAAGAGACCCAGTACTTC
NA	NA	TRBV24-1	TRBJ2-1	CATSDAVALGHNEQFF	TGTGCCACCAGTGATGCTGTGGCCCTAGGGCACAATGAGCAGTTCTTC
NA	many	TRBV29-1	TRBJ1-1	CSVTGNTEAFF	TGCAGCGTTACGGGCAACACTGAAGCTTTCTTT
NA	NA	TRBV25-1	TRBJ2-7	CASSAGTHSYEQYF	TGTGCCAGCAGTGCCGGGACACACTCCTACGAGCAGTACTTC
NA	NA	TRBV9	TRBJ2-5	CASSVGLNGETQYF	TGTGCCAGCAGCGTAGGCTTGAACGGAGAGACCCAGTACTTC
NA	once	TRBV13	TRBJ2-5	CASSPGWGALNQETQYF	TGTGCCAGCAGCCCCGGATGGGGGGCGCTGAACCAAGAGACCCAGTACTTC
TRBD1	few	TRBV4-2	TRBJ2-7	CASSQGTKVTGFDEQYF	TGTGCCAGCAGCCAAGGCACAAAAGTGACAGGGTTTGACGAGCAGTACTTC